This T cell receptor beta chain derives from a study of early T cells in non-severe SARS-CoV-2 infection. V shed 6 bases and J 1 base; nucleotides not matched to a gene: 7. This CDR3 spans 15 amino acids. Germline V gene lookup returns CDR1 DFQATT and CDR2 SNEGSKA (reference sequence). This clonotype has only a few counts. Antigen unknown. TCRdb re-derived calls from the 5' RACE reads in MiXCR, one entry per CDR3 protein. In the table there are about 55,000 distinct CDR3 sequences, around 7% of which are singletons. Study-level findings and limits: VDJdb matching, biased toward anti-spike CD8 responses, missed private and CD4 specificities.

V is TRBV20-1 and J is TRBJ2-5, with 11 bases lining up with TRBD2. The origin of this receptor is an adult who was a healthcare worker with PCR-confirmed SARS-CoV-2 infection or an uninfected control (not recorded which). Here the sequenced sample was whole blood, taken at baseline. The CDR3 coding sequence is TGCAGTGCAAACCCTAGCGGGGGGATCCAAGAGACCCAGTACTTC. Encoded protein: CSANPSGGIQETQYF.